This T cell receptor beta chain was obtained from a study of metastatic and nonmetastatic thyroid tumors. Overall study: Patients with malignant and benign thyroid disease provided blood and tumor or nodule tissue, whose repertoires were compared.

This clone was counted a few times. The antigen remains undetermined. All patients were treatment-naive before thyroid surgery. In the authors' methods: Using the CDR3 differences seen across clinicopathological groups, the authors built a distant-metastasis classifier for papillary thyroid cancer, which was meant to discriminate distant-metastatic patients. With MiXCR, TCRdb reprocessed the PCR reads. The V and J calls shown here were made by TCRdb, not taken from the authors' results. This sample has about 37,000 clones; 25% to 30% occur once, and the top ten carry roughly a tenth. Study results and limitations: Malignant tumors reportedly showed significantly higher TCR beta diversity than benign nodules in both blood and tumor.

Sequenced material: blood. This receptor was obtained from a male donor with papillary thyroid cancer or a benign thyroid nodule (not recorded which). Some clones in this sample may be carry-over from other donors' samples.

The CDR3, as DNA: TGTGCCAGCAGCAAAGGCAGGTCGGGCTCTGGAAACACCATATATTTT. This gives the protein CASSKGRSGSGNTIYF. J is TRBJ1-3 and V is TRBV3-1; D not resolved. In germline, CDR1 is LGHDT, CDR2 YNNKEL (reference sequence). The CDR3 totals 16 residues. Trimming took off 5 bases at V and 0 bases at J, with 14 bases between the two ends.